The 6 T cell receptor beta chains presented below share a single source sample, sequenced in a study of cytomegalovirus exposure and HLA in healthy donors. The PCR employed 60 Vbeta primers together with 13 Jbeta primers. The method was immunoSEQ multiplex PCR; TCRdb's version includes in-frame clones alone and lacks a portion of them. Here the sample spans roughly 140,000 clones, about three fifths being singletons. Sequenced: PBMCs. These receptor sequences come from a woman aged 30 to 39 in good health and CMV-seropositive.

The chain employs TRBV6-1 and TRBJ2-7; 15 nucleotides agree with TRBD2. Trimming at V came to 1 base and at J to 5 bases, leaving 3 bases not matched to a gene. The V gene's germline CDR1 is MNHNS and CDR2 SASEGT. The CDR3 length is 16 residues. CDR3 bases: TGTGCCAGCAGTGAAGGGACTAGCGGGAGGGTCCACGAGCAGTACTTC. It translates to CASSEGTSGRVHEQYF.

CDR3 residues: CASSFLPGQAYEQYF. DNA for the CDR3: TGTGCCAGCAGCTTTCTTCCCGGACAGGCCTACGAGCAGTACTTC. J is TRBJ2-7 and V is TRBV7-9; the match to TRBD1 covers 7 bases. The germline CDR1 and CDR2 sequences are SEHNR and FQNEAQ (reference sequence). V lost 3 bases to trimming and J lost 2 bases; unmatched junction nucleotides: 7. This CDR3 is 15 amino acids long.

The rearrangement links TRBV7-9 to TRBJ2-7; D may be TRBD2 (5 bases). Per the germline V gene, CDR1 is SEHNR and CDR2 is FQNEAQ (reference sequence). The CDR3 length is 13 residues. The germline V and J ends were trimmed by 2 bases and 6 bases, with 11 bases remaining between them. In nucleotides, the CDR3 is TGTGCCAGCAGCTTAAGACTATTTGCCGAGCAGTACTTC. Residues: CASSLRLFAEQYF.

The chain uses TRBV20-1 and TRBJ2-3; D is unresolved. The length of the CDR3 is 11 residues. Between the trimmed V and J ends, which lost 2 bases and 7 bases, there was a span of 7 bases. Germline V CDR1 and CDR2: DFQATT, SNEGSKA (reference sequence). Written as DNA, the CDR3 is TGCAGTGCTAGAAATATCCATACGCAGTATTTT. This gives the protein CSARNIHTQYF.

The genes are TRBV7-9 and TRBJ2-1, with D hard to call. The germline V and J ends were trimmed by 1 base and 3 bases, with 7 bases remaining between them. CDR1 and CDR2 from the germline V gene are SEHNR and FQNEAQ (reference sequence). The CDR3 contains 14 residues. The CDR3, as DNA: TGTGCCAGCAGCTTAGGCGGCAGCTACAATGAGCAGTTCTTC. It is translated as CASSLGGSYNEQFF.

The rearrangement uses TRBV6-1 and TRBJ2-1; perhaps TRBD1 as D (7 bases). This CDR3 region has 15 residues. Germline V lookup: CDR1 MNHNS, CDR2 SASEGT. Trimming shortened V by 8 bases and J by 5 bases, and 19 bases separated the two germline ends. The CDR3 coding sequence is TGTGCCAGCCGCCCAGCAGGGGGGCTCGACAATGAGCAGTTCTTC. Its protein is CASRPAGGLDNEQFF.